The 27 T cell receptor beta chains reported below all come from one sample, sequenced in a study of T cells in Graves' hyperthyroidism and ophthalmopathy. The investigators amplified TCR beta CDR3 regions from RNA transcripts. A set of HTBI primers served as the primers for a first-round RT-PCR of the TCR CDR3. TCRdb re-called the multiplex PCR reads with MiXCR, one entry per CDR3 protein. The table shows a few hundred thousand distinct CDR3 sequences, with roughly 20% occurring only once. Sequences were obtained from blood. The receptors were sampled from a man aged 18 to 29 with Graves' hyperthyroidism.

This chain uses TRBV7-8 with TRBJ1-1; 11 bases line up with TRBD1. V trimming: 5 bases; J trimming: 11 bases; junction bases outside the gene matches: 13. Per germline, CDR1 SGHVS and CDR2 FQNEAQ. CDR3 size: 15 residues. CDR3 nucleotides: TGTGCCAGCAGCCTCGGACAGGGGGCTCTATTATGGGCTTTCTTT. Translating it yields CASSLGQGALLWAFF. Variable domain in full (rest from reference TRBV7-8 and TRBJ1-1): GAGVSQSPRYKVAKRGQDVALRCDPISGHVSLFWYQQALGQGPEFLTYFQNEAQLDKSGLPSDRFFAERPEGSVSTLKIQRTQQEDSAVYLCASSLGQGALLWAFFGQGTRLTVV.

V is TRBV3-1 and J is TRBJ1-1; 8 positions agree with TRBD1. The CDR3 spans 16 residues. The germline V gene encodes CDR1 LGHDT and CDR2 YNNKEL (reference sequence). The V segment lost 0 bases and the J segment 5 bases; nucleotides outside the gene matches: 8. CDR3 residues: CASSQEETRGRTEAFF. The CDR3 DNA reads TGTGCCAGCAGCCAAGAAGAGACCAGGGGGCGGACTGAAGCTTTCTTT.

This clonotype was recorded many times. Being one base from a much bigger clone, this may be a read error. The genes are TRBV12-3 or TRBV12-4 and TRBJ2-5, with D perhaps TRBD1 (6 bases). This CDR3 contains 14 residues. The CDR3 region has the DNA TGTGCCAGCAGTCCTACAGGGCAACAAGAGGCCCAGTACTTC. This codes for CASSPTGQQEAQYF.

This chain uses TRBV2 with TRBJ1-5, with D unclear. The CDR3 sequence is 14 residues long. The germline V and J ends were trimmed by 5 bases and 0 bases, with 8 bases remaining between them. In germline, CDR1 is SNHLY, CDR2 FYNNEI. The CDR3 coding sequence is TGTGCCAGCAGTAATTTAGGTAGCAATCAGCCCCAGCATTTT. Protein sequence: CASSNLGSNQPQHF.

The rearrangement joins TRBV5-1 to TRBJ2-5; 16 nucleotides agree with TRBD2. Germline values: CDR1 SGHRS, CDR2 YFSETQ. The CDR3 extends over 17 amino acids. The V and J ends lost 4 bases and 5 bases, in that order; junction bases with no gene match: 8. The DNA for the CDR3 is TGCGCCAGCAGCGAGGGGACTAGCGGGGGGGCCTATGAGACCCAGTACTTC. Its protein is CASSEGTSGGAYETQYF.

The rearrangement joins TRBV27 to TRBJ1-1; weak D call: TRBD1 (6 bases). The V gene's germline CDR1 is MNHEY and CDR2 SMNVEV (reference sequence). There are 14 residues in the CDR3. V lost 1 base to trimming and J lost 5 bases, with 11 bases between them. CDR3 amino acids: CASSLLGAWTEAFF. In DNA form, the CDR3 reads TGTGCCAGCAGTTTATTGGGGGCATGGACTGAAGCTTTCTTT.

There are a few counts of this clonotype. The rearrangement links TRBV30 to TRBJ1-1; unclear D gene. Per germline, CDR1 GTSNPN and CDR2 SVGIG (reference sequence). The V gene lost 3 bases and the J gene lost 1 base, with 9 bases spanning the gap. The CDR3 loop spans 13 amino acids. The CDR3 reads CAWRKDANTEAFF. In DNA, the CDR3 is TGTGCCTGGAGAAAAGACGCGAACACTGAAGCTTTCTTT.

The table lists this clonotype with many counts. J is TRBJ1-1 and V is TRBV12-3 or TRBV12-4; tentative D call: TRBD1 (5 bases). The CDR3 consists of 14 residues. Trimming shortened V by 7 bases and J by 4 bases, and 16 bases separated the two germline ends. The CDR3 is CASTLGGKPTEAFF. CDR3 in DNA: TGTGCCAGCACACTGGGGGGGAAACCCACTGAAGCTTTCTTT.

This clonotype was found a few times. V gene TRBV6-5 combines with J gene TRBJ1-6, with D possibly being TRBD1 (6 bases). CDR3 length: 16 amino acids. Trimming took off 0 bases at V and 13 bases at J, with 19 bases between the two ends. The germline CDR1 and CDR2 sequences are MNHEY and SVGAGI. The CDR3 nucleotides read TGTGCCAGCAGTTACTCGAGTGGGGGGCCGAAAGTTCCCCTCCACTTT. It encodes CASSYSSGGPKVPLHF.

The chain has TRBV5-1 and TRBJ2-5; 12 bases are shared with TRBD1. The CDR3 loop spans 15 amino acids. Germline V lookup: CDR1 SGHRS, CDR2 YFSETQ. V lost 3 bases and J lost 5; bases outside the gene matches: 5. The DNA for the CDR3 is TGCGCCAGCAGCTGGGGGACAGGGGGCATGGAGACCCAGTACTTC. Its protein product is CASSWGTGGMETQYF.

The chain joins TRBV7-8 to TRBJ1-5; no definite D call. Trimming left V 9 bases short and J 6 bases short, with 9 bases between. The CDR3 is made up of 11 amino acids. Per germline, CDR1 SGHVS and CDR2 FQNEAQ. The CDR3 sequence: CAREGGQPQHF. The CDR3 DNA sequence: TGTGCCAGGGAAGGTGGTCAGCCCCAGCATTTT. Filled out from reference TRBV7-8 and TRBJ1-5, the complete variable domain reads GAGVSQSPRYKVAKRGQDVALRCDPISGHVSLFWYQQALGQGPEFLTYFQNEAQLDKSGLPSDRFFAERPEGSVSTLKIQRTQQEDSAVYLCAREGGQPQHFGDGTRLSIL.

Here the CDR3 reads CASSYMGGINTGELFF. DNA of the CDR3: TGTGCCAGCAGTTACATGGGGGGCATCAACACCGGGGAGCTGTTTTTT. The chain combines TRBV6-2 or TRBV6-3 with TRBJ2-2; perhaps D is TRBD1 or TRBD2 (6 bases each). Germline V gives CDR1 MNHEY, CDR2 SVGEGT. The length of the CDR3 is 16 residues. Trimming left V 2 bases short and J 2 bases short, with 12 bases between.

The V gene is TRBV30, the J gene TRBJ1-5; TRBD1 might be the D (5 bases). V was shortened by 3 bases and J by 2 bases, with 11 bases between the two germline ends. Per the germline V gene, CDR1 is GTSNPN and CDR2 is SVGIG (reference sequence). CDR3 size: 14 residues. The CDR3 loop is CAWSQGLGNQPQHF. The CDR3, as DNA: TGTGCCTGGAGCCAGGGTTTAGGCAATCAGCCCCAGCATTTT.

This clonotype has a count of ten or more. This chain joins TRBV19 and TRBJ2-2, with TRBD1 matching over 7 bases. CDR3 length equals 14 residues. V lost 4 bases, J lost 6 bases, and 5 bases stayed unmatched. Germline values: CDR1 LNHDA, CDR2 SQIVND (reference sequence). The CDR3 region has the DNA TGTGCCAGTAGTACGGGACAGTCCTCCGGGGAGCTGTTTTTT. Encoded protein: CASSTGQSSGELFF.

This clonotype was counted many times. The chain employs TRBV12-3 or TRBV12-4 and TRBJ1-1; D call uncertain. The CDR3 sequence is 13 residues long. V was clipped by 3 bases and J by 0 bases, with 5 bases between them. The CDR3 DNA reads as TGTGCCAGCAGTTTGACGGTGAACACTGAAGCTTTCTTT. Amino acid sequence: CASSLTVNTEAFF.

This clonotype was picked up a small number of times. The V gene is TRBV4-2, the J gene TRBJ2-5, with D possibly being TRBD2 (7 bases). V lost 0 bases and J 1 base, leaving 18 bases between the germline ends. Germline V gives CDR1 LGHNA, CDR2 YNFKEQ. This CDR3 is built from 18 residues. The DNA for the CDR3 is TGTGCCAGCAGCCAAGAAGGGGGGGGACTTGGCCCCCAAGAGACCCAGTACTTC. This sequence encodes CASSQEGGGLGPQETQYF.

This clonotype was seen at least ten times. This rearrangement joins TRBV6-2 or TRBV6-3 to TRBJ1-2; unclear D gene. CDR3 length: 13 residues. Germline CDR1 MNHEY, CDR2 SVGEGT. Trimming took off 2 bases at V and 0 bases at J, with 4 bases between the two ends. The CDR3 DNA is TGTGCCAGCAGTTACAAACCTAACTATGGCTACACCTTC. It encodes CASSYKPNYGYTF.

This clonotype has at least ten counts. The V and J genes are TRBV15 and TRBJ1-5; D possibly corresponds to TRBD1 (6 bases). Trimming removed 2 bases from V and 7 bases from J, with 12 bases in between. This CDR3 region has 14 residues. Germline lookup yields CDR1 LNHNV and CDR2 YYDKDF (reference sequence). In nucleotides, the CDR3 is TGTGCCACCAGCAGACAACAGGGAAAACAGCCCCAGCATTTT. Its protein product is CATSRQQGKQPQHF.

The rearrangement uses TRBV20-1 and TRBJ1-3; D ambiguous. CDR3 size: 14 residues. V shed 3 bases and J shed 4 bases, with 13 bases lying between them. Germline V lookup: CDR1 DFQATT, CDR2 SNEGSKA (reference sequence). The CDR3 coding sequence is TGCAGTGCTAGGGAAGGGATAGCCGGAAACACCATATATTTT. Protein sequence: CSAREGIAGNTIYF.

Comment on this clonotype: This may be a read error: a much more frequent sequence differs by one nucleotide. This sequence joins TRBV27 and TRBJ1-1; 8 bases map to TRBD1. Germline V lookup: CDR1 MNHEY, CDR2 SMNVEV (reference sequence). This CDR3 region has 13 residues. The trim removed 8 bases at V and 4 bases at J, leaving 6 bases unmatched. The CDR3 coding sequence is TGTGCCAGCCGGACAGGGATGAGCACTGAAGCTTTCTTT. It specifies CASRTGMSTEAFF.

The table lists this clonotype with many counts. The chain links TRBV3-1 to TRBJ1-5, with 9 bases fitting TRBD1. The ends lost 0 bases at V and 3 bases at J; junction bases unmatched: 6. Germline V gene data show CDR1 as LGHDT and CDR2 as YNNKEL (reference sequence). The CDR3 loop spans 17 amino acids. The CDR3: CASSQDRWTGDNQPQHF. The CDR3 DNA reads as TGTGCCAGCAGCCAAGATAGGTGGACAGGGGACAATCAGCCCCAGCATTTT.

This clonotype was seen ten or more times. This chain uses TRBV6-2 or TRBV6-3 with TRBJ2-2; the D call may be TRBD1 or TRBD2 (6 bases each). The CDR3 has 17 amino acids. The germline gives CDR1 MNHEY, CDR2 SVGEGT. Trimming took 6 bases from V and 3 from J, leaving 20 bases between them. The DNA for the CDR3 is TGTGCCAGCAGCCCCATCGGGGGCCAAGTTGACACCGGGGAGCTGTTTTTT. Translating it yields CASSPIGGQVDTGELFF.

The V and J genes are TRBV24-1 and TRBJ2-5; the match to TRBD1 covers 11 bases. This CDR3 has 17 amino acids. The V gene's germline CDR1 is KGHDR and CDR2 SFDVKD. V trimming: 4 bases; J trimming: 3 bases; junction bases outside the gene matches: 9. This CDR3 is CATSDSTPGQGEETQYF. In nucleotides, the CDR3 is TGTGCCACCAGTGACTCTACCCCGGGACAGGGGGAAGAGACCCAGTACTTC.

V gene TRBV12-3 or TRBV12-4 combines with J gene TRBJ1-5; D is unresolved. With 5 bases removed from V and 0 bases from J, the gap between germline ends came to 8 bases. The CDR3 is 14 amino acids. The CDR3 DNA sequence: TGTGCCAGCAGTGAGGATTATAGCAATCAGCCCCAGCATTTT. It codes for CASSEDYSNQPQHF.

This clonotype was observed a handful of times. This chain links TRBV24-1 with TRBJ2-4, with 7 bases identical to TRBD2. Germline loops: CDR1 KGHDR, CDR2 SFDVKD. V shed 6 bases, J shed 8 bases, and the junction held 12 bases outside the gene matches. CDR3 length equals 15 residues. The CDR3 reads CATSKRERGRDIQYF. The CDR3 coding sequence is TGTGCCACCAGTAAGAGGGAGCGGGGACGGGACATTCAGTACTTC.

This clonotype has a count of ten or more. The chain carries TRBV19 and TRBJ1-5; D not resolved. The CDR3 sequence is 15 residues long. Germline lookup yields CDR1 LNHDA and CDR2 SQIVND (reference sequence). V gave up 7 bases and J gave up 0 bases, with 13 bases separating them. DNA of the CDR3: TGTGCCAGTACCGCGTACTTGGATAGCAATCAGCCCCAGCATTTT. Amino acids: CASTAYLDSNQPQHF. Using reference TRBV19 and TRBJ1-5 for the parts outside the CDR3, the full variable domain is DGGITQSPKYLFRKEGQNVTLSCEQNLNHDAMYWYRQDPGQGLRLIYYSQIVNDFQKGDIAEGYSVSREKKESFPLTVTSAQKNPTAFYLCASTAYLDSNQPQHFGDGTRLSIL.

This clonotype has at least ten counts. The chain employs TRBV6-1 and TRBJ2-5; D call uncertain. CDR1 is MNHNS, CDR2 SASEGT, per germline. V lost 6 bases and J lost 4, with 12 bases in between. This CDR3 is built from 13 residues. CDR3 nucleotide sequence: TGTGCCAGCAGCCAAACAAGGACAGAGACCCAGTACTTC. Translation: CASSQTRTETQYF.